This TCR beta chain was recovered during a study of cytomegalovirus exposure and HLA in healthy donors. Study results and caveats: The authors judged a highly shared variant cluster likely a sequencing artifact. TCR beta chains numbering 164 were designated cytomegalovirus-associated. CMV serostatus was the only immune exposure information that was available. In a later analysis, approximately 15,000 TCR beta sequences were associated with HLA alleles at 0.05 false discovery rate.

Worth noting for this clone: What it binds is unknown.

Vbeta (60) and Jbeta (13) primers were used in the PCR. Sequenced by immunoSEQ multiplex PCR; TCRdb stores in-frame clones only, minus some. The profile covers some 87,000 clones, with roughly 80% appearing a single time and around 7.5% taken by the ten largest. The CDR3 is 14 amino acids. Unmatched junction bases numbered 7, after V lost 4 bases and J lost 6 bases. Germline assignment: CDR1 SGHAT and CDR2 FQNNGV. Sequenced material: PBMCs. The receptor was derived from a man aged 50 to 59 in good health and CMV-seropositive. The rearrangement links TRBV11-2 to TRBJ2-5, with TRBD1 identical over 8 bases. The CDR3 protein is CASSYNRGVQTQYF. The CDR3 coding sequence is TGTGCCAGCAGCTACAACAGGGGGGTACAGACCCAGTACTTC.